This T cell receptor beta chain comes out of a study of T cells after yellow fever vaccination. General study findings and limits: At around 96% for CD4 and roughly 87% for CD8, most primary-vaccination clones showed up again after the booster.

The CDR3 length is 13 residues. Trimming cost V 1 base and J 7 bases, with 10 bases left between them. Per the germline V gene, CDR1 is SEHNR and CDR2 is FQNEAQ (reference sequence). Each CDR3 protein gets one entry after TCRdb re-called the 5' RACE reads with MiXCR. The table shows some 320,000 distinct CDR3 sequences, with less than 9.5% occurring only once. As to this clonotype: The antigen remains undetermined.

This sequence was found in a young man who received the YFV17D yellow fever vaccine. The chain links TRBV7-9 to TRBJ1-1; D unclear. This sample comprised CD4+ T cells sorted from PBMCs, obtained 5 days after the yellow fever booster vaccination. The CDR3 sequence: CASSLEAPNEAFF. The CDR3 nucleotides read TGTGCCAGCAGCTTAGAGGCGCCAAATGAAGCTTTCTTT.